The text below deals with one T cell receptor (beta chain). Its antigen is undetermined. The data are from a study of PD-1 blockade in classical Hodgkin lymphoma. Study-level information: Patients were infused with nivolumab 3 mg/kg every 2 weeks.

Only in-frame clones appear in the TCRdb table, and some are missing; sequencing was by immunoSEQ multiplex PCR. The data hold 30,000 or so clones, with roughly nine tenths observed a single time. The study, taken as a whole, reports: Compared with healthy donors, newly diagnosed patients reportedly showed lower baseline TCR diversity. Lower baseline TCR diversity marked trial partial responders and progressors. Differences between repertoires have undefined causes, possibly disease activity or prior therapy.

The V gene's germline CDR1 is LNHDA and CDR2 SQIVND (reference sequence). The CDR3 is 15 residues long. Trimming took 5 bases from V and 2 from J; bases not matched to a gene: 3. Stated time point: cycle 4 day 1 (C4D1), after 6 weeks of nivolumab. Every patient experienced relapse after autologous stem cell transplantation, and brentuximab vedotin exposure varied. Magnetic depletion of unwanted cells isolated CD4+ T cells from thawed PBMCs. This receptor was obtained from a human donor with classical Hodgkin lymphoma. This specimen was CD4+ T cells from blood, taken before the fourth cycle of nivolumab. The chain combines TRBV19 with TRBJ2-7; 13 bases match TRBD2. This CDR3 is CASSLGLAGTYEQYF. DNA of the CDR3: TGTGCCAGTAGTCTGGGACTAGCGGGGACCTACGAGCAGTACTTC.